The rows below give T cell receptor beta chains drawn from one sample of a study of neoadjuvant anti-PD-1 for oral cavity cancer. Libraries were prepared by immunoSEQ multiplex PCR; TCRdb keeps only in-frame clonotypes and omits some of them. The sample yields 15,000 to 20,000 clones, approximately 65% seen once. The sample was PBMCs, taken before nivolumab (anti-PD-1) treatment. These receptors were obtained from a person aged 35-80 years with oral cavity squamous cell carcinoma. Each CDR3 is given with its conserved first and last residue. Fields, in order: clone size, V gene, CDR3 length, D gene, J gene, CDR3 protein, CDR3 DNA. D genes are given only for firm matches. Part of the rows lack a size; the others show once, few, many or a class for expanded clones.

clone size: .
V gene: TRBV5-6
CDR3 length: 18
D gene: TRBD1
J gene: TRBJ2-6
CDR3 protein: CASSFLTGGDSGANVLTF
CDR3 DNA: TGTGCCAGCAGCTTCCTGACAGGGGGAGATTCCGGGGCCAACGTCCTGACTTTC

clone size: .
V gene: TRBV27
CDR3 length: 13
D gene: TRBD1
J gene: TRBJ2-5
CDR3 protein: CASSFLQGETQYF
CDR3 DNA: TGTGCCAGCAGTTTTTTACAGGGGGAGACCCAGTACTTC

clone size: .
V gene: TRBV11-2
CDR3 length: 15
D gene: .
J gene: TRBJ1-2
CDR3 protein: CASSPGNRVGLGYTF
CDR3 DNA: TGTGCCAGCAGCCCAGGAAACAGGGTGGGATTGGGCTACACCTTC

clone size: .
V gene: TRBV19
CDR3 length: 15
D gene: .
J gene: TRBJ1-5
CDR3 protein: CASSITGTSNQPQHF
CDR3 DNA: TGTGCCAGTAGTATAACAGGAACTAGCAATCAGCCCCAGCATTTT

clone size: .
V gene: TRBV9
CDR3 length: 14
D gene: TRBD1
J gene: TRBJ1-1
CDR3 protein: CASSVVPQGGEAFF
CDR3 DNA: TGTGCCAGCAGCGTTGTACCTCAGGGGGGTGAAGCTTTCTTT

clone size: .
V gene: TRBV7-9
CDR3 length: 15
D gene: TRBD1
J gene: TRBJ2-2
CDR3 protein: CASSQDRAWEGELFF
CDR3 DNA: TGTGCCAGCAGCCAGGACAGGGCCTGGGAAGGGGAGCTGTTTTTT

clone size: .
V gene: TRBV6-5
CDR3 length: 15
D gene: TRBD2
J gene: TRBJ2-1
CDR3 protein: CASSRTRSSYNEQFF
CDR3 DNA: TGTGCCAGCAGTAGGACTAGAAGCTCCTACAATGAGCAGTTCTTC

clone size: .
V gene: TRBV2
CDR3 length: 12
D gene: TRBD1
J gene: TRBJ1-2
CDR3 protein: CASSATGEGYTF
CDR3 DNA: TGTGCCAGCAGTGCAACAGGGGAAGGCTACACCTTC

clone size: .
V gene: TRBV6-1
CDR3 length: 15
D gene: TRBD1
J gene: TRBJ2-1
CDR3 protein: CASSEQGVSYNEQFF
CDR3 DNA: TGTGCCAGCAGTGAACAGGGGGTCTCCTACAATGAGCAGTTCTTC

clone size: .
V gene: TRBV27
CDR3 length: 18
D gene: .
J gene: TRBJ2-2
CDR3 protein: CASSLSSRAAVQSGELFF
CDR3 DNA: TGTGCCAGCAGTTTATCCTCACGAGCGGCAGTTCAAAGCGGGGAGCTGTTTTTT

clone size: few
V gene: TRBV19
CDR3 length: 14
D gene: .
J gene: TRBJ1-5
CDR3 protein: CASSILSGNQPQHF
CDR3 DNA: TGTGCCAGTAGTATTTTGAGCGGCAATCAGCCCCAGCATTTT

clone size: .
V gene: TRBV30
CDR3 length: 16
D gene: .
J gene: TRBJ2-1
CDR3 protein: CAWSQTRQSSYNEQFF
CDR3 DNA: TGTGCCTGGAGTCAGACACGACAGAGCTCCTACAATGAGCAGTTCTTC

clone size: .
V gene: TRBV7-3
CDR3 length: 15
D gene: .
J gene: TRBJ2-1
CDR3 protein: CASSLTGGTYNEQFF
CDR3 DNA: TGTGCCAGCAGCTTAACAGGAGGTACCTACAATGAGCAGTTCTTC

clone size: .
V gene: TRBV15
CDR3 length: 17
D gene: TRBD2
J gene: TRBJ2-7
CDR3 protein: CATSRVLTGTTSYEQYF
CDR3 DNA: TGTGCCACCAGCAGAGTGCTCACCGGGACTACCTCCTACGAGCAGTACTTC

clone size: .
V gene: TRBV5-8
CDR3 length: 16
D gene: .
J gene: TRBJ2-2
CDR3 protein: CASSSPRAGNTGELFF
CDR3 DNA: TGTGCCAGCAGCTCACCCCGGGCGGGGAACACCGGGGAGCTGTTTTTT

clone size: .
V gene: TRBV6-1
CDR3 length: 14
D gene: TRBD2
J gene: TRBJ2-7
CDR3 protein: CAIHRASGSYEQYF
CDR3 DNA: TGTGCCATCCATCGAGCTAGCGGGTCCTACGAGCAGTACTTC

clone size: once
V gene: TRBV28
CDR3 length: 18
D gene: TRBD2
J gene: TRBJ2-7
CDR3 protein: CASSLRAGSGRVTYEQYF
CDR3 DNA: TGTGCCAGCAGTTTAAGGGCTGGCAGCGGGAGGGTAACCTACGAGCAGTACTTC

clone size: .
V gene: TRBV27
CDR3 length: 13
D gene: .
J gene: TRBJ1-2
CDR3 protein: CASSRGVGYGYTF
CDR3 DNA: TGTGCCAGCAGTCGGGGGGTAGGATATGGCTACACCTTC

clone size: .
V gene: TRBV10-3
CDR3 length: 14
D gene: TRBD2
J gene: TRBJ2-1
CDR3 protein: CATRTSGNLDEQFF
CDR3 DNA: TGTGCCACAAGGACTAGCGGGAATTTGGATGAGCAGTTCTTC

clone size: .
V gene: TRBV25-1
CDR3 length: 14
D gene: .
J gene: TRBJ2-2
CDR3 protein: CASNPQGDTGELFF
CDR3 DNA: TGTGCCAGCAACCCACAGGGAGACACCGGGGAGCTGTTTTTT

clone size: .
V gene: TRBV10-3
CDR3 length: 13
D gene: .
J gene: TRBJ1-2
CDR3 protein: CAISVTENYGYTF
CDR3 DNA: TGTGCCATCAGTGTAACAGAAAACTATGGCTACACCTTC

clone size: .
V gene: TRBV2
CDR3 length: 16
D gene: TRBD2
J gene: TRBJ2-2
CDR3 protein: CASQRGSGSGTGELFF
CDR3 DNA: TGTGCCAGCCAGCGGGGGAGCGGGAGCGGTACCGGGGAGCTGTTTTTT

clone size: few
V gene: TRBV28
CDR3 length: 15
D gene: TRBD1
J gene: TRBJ2-5
CDR3 protein: CASSLSGTAQETQYF
CDR3 DNA: TGTGCCAGCAGTTTATCGGGGACAGCCCAAGAGACCCAGTACTTC

clone size: .
V gene: TRBV2
CDR3 length: 16
D gene: .
J gene: TRBJ2-5
CDR3 protein: CASSVLGGTQQETQYF
CDR3 DNA: TGTGCCAGCAGTGTGTTGGGCGGAACCCAGCAAGAGACCCAGTACTTC

clone size: once
V gene: TRBV6-1
CDR3 length: 17
D gene: .
J gene: TRBJ1-5
CDR3 protein: CASSEVGAPGGNQPQHF
CDR3 DNA: TGTGCCAGCAGTGAAGTAGGGGCGCCGGGGGGCAATCAGCCCCAGCATTTT

clone size: .
V gene: TRBV7-9
CDR3 length: 17
D gene: TRBD2
J gene: TRBJ2-5
CDR3 protein: CASSFAGTSGRVETQYF
CDR3 DNA: TGTGCCAGCAGCTTCGCCGGGACTAGCGGGAGGGTTGAGACCCAGTACTTC

clone size: few
V gene: TRBV5-6
CDR3 length: 16
D gene: TRBD2
J gene: TRBJ2-1
CDR3 protein: CASSSLGLAGWNEQFF
CDR3 DNA: TGTGCCAGCAGCTCCCTAGGACTAGCGGGATGGAATGAGCAGTTCTTC

clone size: .
V gene: TRBV6-1
CDR3 length: 13
D gene: .
J gene: TRBJ1-5
CDR3 protein: CATMGQGGQPQHF
CDR3 DNA: TGTGCCACCATGGGGCAGGGAGGTCAGCCCCAGCATTTT

clone size: few
V gene: TRBV7-9
CDR3 length: 15
D gene: .
J gene: TRBJ2-3
CDR3 protein: CASSETHISSDTQYF
CDR3 DNA: TGTGCCAGCAGCGAGACACATATTTCTTCAGATACGCAGTATTTT

clone size: .
V gene: TRBV5-1
CDR3 length: 13
D gene: .
J gene: TRBJ2-2
CDR3 protein: CASRPTGTGELFF
CDR3 DNA: TGCGCCAGCAGACCCACAGGGACCGGGGAGCTGTTTTTT

clone size: .
V gene: TRBV29-1
CDR3 length: 14
D gene: TRBD1
J gene: TRBJ1-6
CDR3 protein: CSVRQGARDSPLHF
CDR3 DNA: TGCAGCGTCCGACAGGGGGCGCGGGATTCACCCCTCCACTTT